This TCR beta chain originates from a study of blood T cell repertoires in COVID-19. The wider study: PBMCs, B-cell-depleted T cells, or T cells were the source of the cDNA or gDNA that made up the material.

The CDR3 consists of 14 residues. CDR1 is MNHNY, CDR2 SVGAGI, per germline (reference sequence). Trimming took 5 bases from V and 3 from J, leaving 11 bases between them. Repertoires were generated with immunoSEQ multiplex PCR, while TCRdb's copy carries only in-frame clones and drops some. The sample includes fewer than 200,000 clones, about four fifths of them seen just once. This TCR derives from a woman aged 40 to 49 with COVID-19, enrolled during active disease. Sequenced: peripheral blood. V is TRBV6-6 and J is TRBJ1-5; the D gene is possibly TRBD1 (6 bases). In nucleotides, the CDR3 is TGTGCCAGCAGTGACGACAGGCCCAATCAGCCCCAGCATTTT. It yields the protein CASSDDRPNQPQHF.